The 8 T cell receptor beta chains listed next were all sequenced from one sample in a study of preoperative IRX-2 immunotherapy in early breast cancer. The repertoire was sequenced with immunoSEQ multiplex PCR; TCRdb's copy has only in-frame clones and lacks some. The table includes tens of thousands of clones, roughly 95% detected once. Sample treatment: preoperative locoregional IRX-2 cytokine immunotherapy. Specimen: tumor tissue, collected after IRX-2 immunotherapy. The receptors stem from a human donor with breast cancer.

The rearrangement links TRBV5-3 to TRBJ2-7; D tentatively reads TRBD1 or TRBD2 (5 bases each). TRBV5-3 is designated an ORF whose function remains uncertain. The length of the CDR3 is 16 residues. Trimming removed 3 bases at V and 4 bases at J, with 20 bases between. Here the CDR3 DNA reads TGTGCCAGAAGCTCTTTTATGGGGGACCGGACATACGAGCAGTACTTC. Protein: CARSSFMGDRTYEQYF.

This chain connects TRBV7-9 to TRBJ2-1, with 7 bases lining up with TRBD1. The CDR3 spans 14 residues. Germline CDR1 and CDR2: SEHNR and FQNEAQ (reference sequence). Trimming took 4 bases from V and 8 from J; bases not matched to a gene: 8. CDR3 sequence: CASSSPDRPDEQFF. CDR3 coding DNA: TGTGCCAGCAGCTCCCCGGACAGGCCGGATGAGCAGTTCTTC.

This sequence joins TRBV7-3 and TRBJ2-3, with 8 bases that match TRBD1. The CDR3 is 15 residues long. In germline, CDR1 is SGHTA, CDR2 FQGTGA. After removal of 5 bases from V and 5 bases from J, the junction contained 9 bases not matched to a gene. For the CDR3, the DNA is TGTGCCAGCAGCGCCAACAGGGGGTACGGAGATACGCAGTATTTT. This encodes CASSANRGYGDTQYF.

V is TRBV7-2 and J is TRBJ2-7; 8 nucleotides align to TRBD1. Germline assignment: CDR1 SGHTA and CDR2 FQGNSA. The CDR3 is 14 residues long. Germline trimming cut 5 bases from V and 2 bases from J; bases unmatched to any gene: 5. The CDR3 DNA reads TGTGCCAGCAGCAACAGGGGGATGACCTACGAGCAGTACTTC. Translated, it gives CASSNRGMTYEQYF.

The chain uses TRBV7-2 and TRBJ2-5; D call uncertain. Germline V lookup: CDR1 SGHTA, CDR2 FQGNSA. Between the trimmed V and J ends, which lost 1 base and 5 bases, there was a span of 14 bases. This CDR3 has 15 amino acids. CDR3 region: CASSLGGWVDETQYF. In DNA form, the CDR3 reads TGTGCCAGCAGCTTAGGAGGTTGGGTTGATGAGACCCAGTACTTC.

V and J are TRBV5-1 and TRBJ2-5, with 8 bases identical to TRBD2. This CDR3 region has 16 residues. V lost 0 bases and J lost 5; bases outside the gene matches: 9. Germline lookup yields CDR1 SGHRS and CDR2 YFSETQ. In DNA form, the CDR3 reads TGCGCCAGCAGCTTGGTCCAGGCCCCGGGGGGGGAGACCCAGTACTTC. Translating it yields CASSLVQAPGGETQYF.

The chain carries TRBV10-3 and TRBJ1-1; no reliable D call. V was pared by 1 base and J by 4 bases, with 13 bases between. The CDR3 consists of 15 residues. Germline CDR1 reads ENHRY; CDR2 reads SYGVKD. CDR3 DNA: TGTGCCATCAGTGAGTTAGGGTACGGCTCCACTGAAGCTTTCTTT. It encodes CAISELGYGSTEAFF.

This chain links TRBV14 with TRBJ2-5; D is uncertain. Per germline, CDR1 SGHDN and CDR2 FVKESK. The CDR3 is made up of 15 amino acids. V was cut by 4 bases and J by 5 bases, with 17 bases left in between. The CDR3 protein is CASSPSTSPGETQYF. CDR3 in DNA: TGTGCCAGCAGCCCCAGTACCTCGCCTGGGGAGACCCAGTACTTC.